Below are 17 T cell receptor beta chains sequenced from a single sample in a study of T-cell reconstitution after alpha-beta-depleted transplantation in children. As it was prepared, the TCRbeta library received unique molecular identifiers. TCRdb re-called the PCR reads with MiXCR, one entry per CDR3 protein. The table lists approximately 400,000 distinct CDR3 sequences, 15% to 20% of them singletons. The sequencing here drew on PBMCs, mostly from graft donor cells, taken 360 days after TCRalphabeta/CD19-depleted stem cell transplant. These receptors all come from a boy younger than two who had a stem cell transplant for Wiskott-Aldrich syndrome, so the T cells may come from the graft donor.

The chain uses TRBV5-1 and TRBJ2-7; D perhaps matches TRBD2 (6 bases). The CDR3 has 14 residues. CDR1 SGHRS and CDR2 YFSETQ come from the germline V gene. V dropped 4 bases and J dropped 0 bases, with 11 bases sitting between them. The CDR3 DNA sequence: TGCGCCAGCAGCGCGGGAACCATCTCCTACGAGCAGTACTTC. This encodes CASSAGTISYEQYF.

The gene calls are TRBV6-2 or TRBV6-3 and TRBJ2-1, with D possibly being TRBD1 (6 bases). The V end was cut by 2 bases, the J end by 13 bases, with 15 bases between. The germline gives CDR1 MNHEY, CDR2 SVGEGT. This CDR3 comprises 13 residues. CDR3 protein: CASSYINRAFQFF. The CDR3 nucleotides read TGTGCCAGCAGTTACATCAACAGGGCTTTTCAGTTCTTC.

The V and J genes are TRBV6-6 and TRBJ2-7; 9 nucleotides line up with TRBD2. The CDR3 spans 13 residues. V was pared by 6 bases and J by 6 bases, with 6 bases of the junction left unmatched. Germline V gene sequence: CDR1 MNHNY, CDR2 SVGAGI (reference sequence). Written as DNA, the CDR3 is TGTGCCAGCAGACCGGGACTAGCTCCCGAGCAGTACTTC. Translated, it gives CASRPGLAPEQYF.

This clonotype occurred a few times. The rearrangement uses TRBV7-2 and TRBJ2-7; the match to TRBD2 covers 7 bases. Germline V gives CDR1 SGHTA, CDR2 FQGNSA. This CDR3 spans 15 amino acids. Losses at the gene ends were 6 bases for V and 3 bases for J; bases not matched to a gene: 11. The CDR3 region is CASSGGERFHYEQYF. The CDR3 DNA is TGTGCCAGCAGTGGGGGGGAACGTTTTCACTACGAGCAGTACTTC. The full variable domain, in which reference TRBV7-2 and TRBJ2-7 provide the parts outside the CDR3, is GAGVSQSPSNKVTEKGKDVELRCDPISGHTALYWYRQSLGQGLEFLIYFQGNSAPDKSGLPSDRFSAERTGGSVSTLTIQRTQQEDSAVYLCASSGGERFHYEQYFGPGTRLTVT.

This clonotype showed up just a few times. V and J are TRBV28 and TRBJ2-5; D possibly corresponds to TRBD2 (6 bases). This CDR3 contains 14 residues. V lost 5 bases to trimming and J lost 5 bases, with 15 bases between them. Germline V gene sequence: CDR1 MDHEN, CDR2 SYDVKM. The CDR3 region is CASSRLARGETQYF. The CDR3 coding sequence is TGTGCCAGCAGTCGGCTAGCGAGAGGGGAGACCCAGTACTTC.

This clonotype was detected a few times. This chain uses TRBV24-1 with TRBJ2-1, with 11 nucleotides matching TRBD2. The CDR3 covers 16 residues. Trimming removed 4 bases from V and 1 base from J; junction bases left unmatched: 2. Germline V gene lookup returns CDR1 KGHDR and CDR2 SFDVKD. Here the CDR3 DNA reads TGTGCCACCAGTGACCCTAGCGGGAGGTCCTACAATGAGCAGTTCTTC. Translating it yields CATSDPSGRSYNEQFF.

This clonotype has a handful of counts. CDR3 coding DNA: TGTGCCAGCAGTTTACGACAGGGGAACACTGAAGCTTTCTTT. Protein product: CASSLRQGNTEAFF. The genes are TRBV12-3 or TRBV12-4 and TRBJ1-1, with TRBD1 matching 7 bases. The CDR3 has 14 amino acids. The V gene end was trimmed by 2 bases and the J gene end by 1 base; junction bases not matched to a gene: 1.

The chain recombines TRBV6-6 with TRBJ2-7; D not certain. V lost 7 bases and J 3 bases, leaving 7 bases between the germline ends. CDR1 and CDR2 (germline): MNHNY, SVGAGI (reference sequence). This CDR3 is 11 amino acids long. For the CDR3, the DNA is TGTGCCAGCAAGACCAGCTACGAGCAGTACTTC. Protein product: CASKTSYEQYF.

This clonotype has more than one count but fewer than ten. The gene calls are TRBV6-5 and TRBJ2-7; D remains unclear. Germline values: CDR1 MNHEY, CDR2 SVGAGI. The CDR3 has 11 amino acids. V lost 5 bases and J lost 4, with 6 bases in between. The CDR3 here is CASSRMYEQYF. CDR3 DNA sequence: TGTGCCAGCAGTAGAATGTACGAGCAGTACTTC.

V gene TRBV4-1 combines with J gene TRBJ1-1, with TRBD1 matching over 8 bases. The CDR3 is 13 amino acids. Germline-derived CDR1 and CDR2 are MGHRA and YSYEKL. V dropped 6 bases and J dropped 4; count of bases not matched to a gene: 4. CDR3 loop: CASRRQGFTEAFF. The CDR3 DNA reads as TGCGCCAGCAGGCGACAGGGGTTCACTGAAGCTTTCTTT.

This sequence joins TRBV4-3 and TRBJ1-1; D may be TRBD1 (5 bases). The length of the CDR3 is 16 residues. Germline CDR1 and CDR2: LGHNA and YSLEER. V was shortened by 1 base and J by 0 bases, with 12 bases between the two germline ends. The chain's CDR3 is CASSQGEGEMNTEAFF. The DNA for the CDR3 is TGCGCCAGCAGCCAAGGCGAAGGGGAAATGAACACTGAAGCTTTCTTT.

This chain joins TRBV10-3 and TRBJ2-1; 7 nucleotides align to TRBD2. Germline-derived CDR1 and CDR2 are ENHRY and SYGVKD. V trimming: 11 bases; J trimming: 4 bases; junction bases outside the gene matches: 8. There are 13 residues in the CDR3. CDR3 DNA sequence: TGTGCCCACGGGCGGGAGTTGTACAATGAGCAGTTCTTC. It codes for CAHGRELYNEQFF.

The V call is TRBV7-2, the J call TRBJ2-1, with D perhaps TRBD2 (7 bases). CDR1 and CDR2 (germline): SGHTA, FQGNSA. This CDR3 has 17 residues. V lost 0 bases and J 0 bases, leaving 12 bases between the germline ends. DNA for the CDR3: TGTGCCAGCAGCTTAGCGGGGGGGCGGGTCTCCTACAATGAGCAGTTCTTC. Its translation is CASSLAGGRVSYNEQFF.

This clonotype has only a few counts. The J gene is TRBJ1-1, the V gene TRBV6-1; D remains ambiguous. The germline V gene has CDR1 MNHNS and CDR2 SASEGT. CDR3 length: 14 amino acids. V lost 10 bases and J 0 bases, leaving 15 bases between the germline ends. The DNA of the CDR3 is TGTGCCACCGCCACTCGCGTGATGAACACTGAAGCTTTCTTT. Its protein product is CATATRVMNTEAFF.

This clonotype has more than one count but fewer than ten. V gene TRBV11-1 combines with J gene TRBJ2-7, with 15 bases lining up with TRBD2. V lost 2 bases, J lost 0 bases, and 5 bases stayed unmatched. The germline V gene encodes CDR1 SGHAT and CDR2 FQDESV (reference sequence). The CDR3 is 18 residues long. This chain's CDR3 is CASSLSGTSGRSSYEQYF. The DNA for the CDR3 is TGTGCCAGCAGCTTATCCGGGACTAGCGGGAGGAGCTCCTACGAGCAGTACTTC.

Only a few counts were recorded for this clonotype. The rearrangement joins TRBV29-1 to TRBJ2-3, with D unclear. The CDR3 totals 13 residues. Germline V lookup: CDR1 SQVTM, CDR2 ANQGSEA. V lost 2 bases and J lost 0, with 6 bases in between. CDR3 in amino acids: CSVESQSTDTQYF. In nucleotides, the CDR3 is TGCAGCGTTGAAAGTCAGAGCACAGATACGCAGTATTTT.

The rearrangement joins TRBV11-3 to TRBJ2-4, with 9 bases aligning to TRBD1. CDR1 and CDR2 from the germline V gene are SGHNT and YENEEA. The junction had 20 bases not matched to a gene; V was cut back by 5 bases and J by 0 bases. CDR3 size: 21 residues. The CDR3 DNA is TGTGCCAGCAGCCACAAACCCCGGGACAGGGATCGCTTGGTAGCCAAAAACATTCAGTACTTC. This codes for CASSHKPRDRDRLVAKNIQYF. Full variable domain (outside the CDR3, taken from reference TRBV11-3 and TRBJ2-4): EAGVVQSPRYKIIEKKQPVAFWCNPISGHNTLYWYLQNLGQGPELLIRYENEEAVDDSQLPKDRFSAERLKGVDSTLKIQPAELGDSAVYLCASSHKPRDRDRLVAKNIQYFGAGTRLSVL.